The 28 T cell receptor beta chains listed next were all sequenced from one sample in a study of cytotoxic CD8 clonotypes in ibrutinib-treated CLL. Only in-frame clones appear in the TCRdb table, and some are missing; sequencing was by immunoSEQ multiplex PCR. The table includes 110,000 to 150,000 clones, approximately 80% detected once. The sample in question was PBMCs, obtained after 12 months of ibrutinib treatment. These receptors all stem from a human donor with chronic lymphocytic leukemia.

The V and J genes are TRBV6-5 and TRBJ2-7; tentatively, D is TRBD1 (5 bases). The CDR3 sequence is 14 residues long. V gave up 8 bases and J gave up 4 bases, with 18 bases separating them. Per the germline V gene, CDR1 is MNHEY and CDR2 is SVGAGI. CDR3 DNA sequence: TGTGCCAGCCGAAGTCTAGGGGATAGGTACGAGCAGTACTTC. This encodes CASRSLGDRYEQYF.

V and J are TRBV5-1 and TRBJ2-5, with TRBD2 matching over 13 bases. J was trimmed by 14 bases and V by 0 bases; bases with no gene match: 7. The CDR3 has 14 amino acids. The germline CDR1 and CDR2 sequences are SGHRS and YFSETQ. As DNA, the CDR3 is TGCGCCAGCAGCTTGGGGACTAGCGGGGGTTTTAACTACTTC. Its protein is CASSLGTSGGFNYF.

The chain is built from TRBV9 and TRBJ2-6; a weak D match, TRBD1 (6 bases). CDR1 is SGDLS, CDR2 YYNGEE, per germline. V lost 3 bases and J lost 4, with 20 bases in between. The CDR3 is made up of 18 amino acids. CDR3 loop: CASSAEQGPTGGANVLTF. CDR3 coding DNA: TGTGCCAGCAGCGCTGAACAGGGCCCCACGGGAGGGGCCAACGTCCTGACTTTC. The full variable domain, its missing parts supplied by reference TRBV9 and TRBJ2-6, is DSGVTQTPKHLITATGQRVTLRCSPRSGDLSVYWYQQSLDQGLQFLIQYYNGEERAKGNILERFSAQQFPDLHSELNLSSLELGDSALYFCASSAEQGPTGGANVLTFGAGSRLTVL.

This clone was detected once. The chain employs TRBV7-2 and TRBJ2-7; D ambiguous. The CDR3 contains 15 residues. The germline gives CDR1 SGHTA, CDR2 FQGNSA. Deletions cut 5 bases from V and 0 bases from J, with 14 bases between. In nucleotides, the CDR3 is TGTGCCAGCAGCAGGGCCGGTAAGGGCTCCTACGAGCAGTACTTC. Amino acids: CASSRAGKGSYEQYF.

The chain couples TRBV7-2 to TRBJ2-3; a possible D gene is TRBD1 (5 bases). The CDR3 runs to 13 residues. Per germline, CDR1 SGHTA and CDR2 FQGNSA. Between the trimmed V and J ends, which lost 2 bases and 6 bases, there was a span of 9 bases. The CDR3 spells CASSLMTEDTQYF. Here the CDR3 DNA reads TGTGCCAGCAGCTTAATGACAGAGGATACGCAGTATTTT.

The chain is built from TRBV21-1 and TRBJ1-5; TRBD1 was called by the table and not checked on the DNA. TRBV21-1 is described as a pseudogene. The CDR3 runs 14 residues. CDR3 region: CATYRTGGNQPQHF. The CDR3 bases are TGTGCCACATATCGGACAGGGGGCAATCAGCCCCAGCATTTT.

This chain links TRBV7-9 with TRBJ2-7; D remains ambiguous. Germline values: CDR1 SEHNR, CDR2 FQNEAQ (reference sequence). V lost 5 bases to trimming and J lost 3 bases, with 8 bases between them. This CDR3 has 12 residues. The CDR3 nucleotides read TGTGCCAGCAGCCTAACAAACTACGAGCAGTACTTC. Amino acid sequence: CASSLTNYEQYF.

The chain has TRBV18 and TRBJ2-3; D remains ambiguous. In germline, CDR1 is KGHSH, CDR2 LQKENI. The CDR3 has 14 amino acids. Trimming left V 0 bases short and J 4 bases short, with 8 bases between. The CDR3 DNA reads as TGTGCCAGCTCACCACCGTCTGGGGCAGATACGCAGTATTTT. This codes for CASSPPSGADTQYF.

V is TRBV28 and J is TRBJ2-7, with 12 nucleotides matching TRBD2. The CDR3 covers 15 residues. The V gene end was trimmed by 5 bases and the J gene end by 3 bases; junction bases not matched to a gene: 5. CDR1 and CDR2 from the germline V gene are MDHEN and SYDVKM. CDR3 region: CASSQKTSGSYEQYF. CDR3 nucleotide sequence: TGTGCCAGCAGTCAAAAGACTAGCGGGAGCTACGAGCAGTACTTC.

A few counts support this clone. The chain joins TRBV30 to TRBJ2-7, with D possibly TRBD1 on 6 matching bases. CDR3 length: 15 amino acids. Germline CDR1 reads GTSNPN; CDR2 reads SVGIG (reference sequence). The germline V and J ends were trimmed by 5 bases and 3 bases, with 20 bases remaining between them. CDR3 coding DNA: TGTGCCTGGCTCCGCCCGGGACAAGGCCGCTACGAGCAGTACTTC. Protein: CAWLRPGQGRYEQYF. The full variable domain, completed using reference TRBV30 and TRBJ2-7, is SQTIHQWPATLVQPVGSPLSLECTVEGTSNPNLYWYRQAAGRGLQLLFYSVGIGQISSEVPQNLSASRPQDRQFILSSKKLLLSDSGFYLCAWLRPGQGRYEQYFGPGTRLTVT.

The chain has TRBV2 and TRBJ2-2; D ambiguous. V lost 9 bases, J lost 1 base, and 9 bases lay in between. Germline CDR1 and CDR2: SNHLY and FYNNEI. The CDR3 is 13 residues long. The CDR3 sequence is CASHMRNTGELFF. CDR3 coding DNA: TGTGCCAGTCACATGCGGAACACCGGGGAGCTGTTTTTT.

The CDR3 sequence: CAWSAHGNTEAFF. The DNA for the CDR3 is TGTGCCTGGAGTGCACATGGAAACACTGAAGCTTTCTTT. V usage is TRBV30 and J usage is TRBJ1-1; D call uncertain. Germline CDR1 is GTSNPN and CDR2 is SVGIG (reference sequence). V lost 1 base to trimming and J lost 2 bases, with 8 bases between them. The CDR3 sequence is 13 residues long.

This clone was observed once. The rearrangement links TRBV28 to TRBJ1-1, with 10 bases fitting TRBD1. V lost 5 bases, J lost 1 base, and 4 bases stayed unmatched. Germline V gene lookup returns CDR1 MDHEN and CDR2 SYDVKM. The CDR3 extends over 15 amino acids. The CDR3 coding sequence is TGTGCCAGCAGTAGACAGGGGGCAGGGAACACTGAAGCTTTCTTT. Encoded protein: CASSRQGAGNTEAFF.

V is TRBV30 and J is TRBJ1-4, with unresolved D. Trimming left V 0 bases short and J 7 bases short, with 9 bases between. Germline V CDR1 and CDR2: GTSNPN, SVGIG (reference sequence). This CDR3 comprises 13 residues. Here the CDR3 DNA reads TGTGCCTGGAGTGTACAGCCGGGTGAAAAACTGTTTTTT. This gives the protein CAWSVQPGEKLFF. Looking up the rest from reference TRBV30 and TRBJ1-4 gives the full variable domain: SQTIHQWPATLVQPVGSPLSLECTVEGTSNPNLYWYRQAAGRGLQLLFYSVGIGQISSEVPQNLSASRPQDRQFILSSKKLLLSDSGFYLCAWSVQPGEKLFFGSGTQLSVL.

This sequence joins TRBV2 and TRBJ2-7, with D perhaps matching TRBD2 (5 bases). The CDR3 totals 14 residues. Germline loops: CDR1 SNHLY, CDR2 FYNNEI. The V end was cut by 4 bases, the J end by 3 bases, with 13 bases between. This CDR3 reads CASSGSGEIYEQYF. As DNA, the CDR3 is TGTGCCAGCAGTGGGAGTGGGGAGATCTACGAGCAGTACTTC.

The genes are TRBV6-1 and TRBJ1-1, with 7 bases lining up with TRBD1. Germline values: CDR1 MNHNS, CDR2 SASEGT. This CDR3 spans 16 amino acids. J was trimmed by 5 bases and V by 2 bases; bases with no gene match: 11. The CDR3 DNA reads as TGTGCCAGCAGTGAATGGGGGACAGTAGGTAGAACTGAAGCTTTCTTT. It encodes CASSEWGTVGRTEAFF.

This chain connects TRBV2 to TRBJ2-1, with 7 bases that match TRBD2. CDR1 SNHLY and CDR2 FYNNEI come from the germline V gene. The V gene end was trimmed by 6 bases and the J gene end by 8 bases; junction bases not matched to a gene: 7. The CDR3 runs 13 residues. The CDR3 spells CASRVGLVDEQFF. In DNA, the CDR3 is TGTGCCAGCAGAGTCGGACTAGTTGATGAGCAGTTCTTC.

This clone appeared once. The sample has other DNA sequences that encode this CDR3 too. The chain recombines TRBV18 with TRBJ2-1, with D unclear. Deletions cut 5 bases from V and 7 bases from J, with 6 bases between. Germline CDR1 reads KGHSH; CDR2 reads LQKENI. The CDR3 sequence is 11 residues long. DNA of the CDR3: TGTGCCAGCTCAAAAACTAATGAGCAGTTCTTC. The encoded protein is CASSKTNEQFF.

The rearrangement links TRBV2 to TRBJ1-5, with D perhaps matching TRBD1 (5 bases). Germline values: CDR1 SNHLY, CDR2 FYNNEI. Between the trimmed V and J ends, which lost 4 bases and 1 base, there was a span of 14 bases. The CDR3 totals 16 residues. The CDR3: CASSGGWDASNQPQHF. In DNA, the CDR3 is TGTGCCAGCAGTGGCGGTTGGGACGCCAGCAATCAGCCCCAGCATTTT.

CDR3 protein: CTSSQGLAGGRGYF. CDR3 bases: TGCACCAGCAGCCAGGGACTAGCGGGAGGCCGCGGGTATTTT. The chain is built from TRBV1 and TRBJ2-3; the table's D call of TRBD2 was not tested on the DNA. TRBV1 is noted as a pseudogene. The CDR3 spans 14 residues.

The chain employs TRBV11-2 and TRBJ1-1; tentative D call: TRBD1 (5 bases). V was trimmed by 3 bases and J by 5 bases, leaving 13 bases between them. The CDR3 is made up of 14 amino acids. Germline CDR1 reads SGHAT; CDR2 reads FQNNGV. The CDR3, as DNA: TGTGCCAGCAGCTTTCCGGGGGAATCAACTGAAGCTTTCTTT. The encoded protein is CASSFPGESTEAFF.

The table lists this clone with a few counts. The J gene is TRBJ1-1, the V gene TRBV28; D is unresolved. The CDR3 loop spans 13 amino acids. Germline V gene lookup returns CDR1 MDHEN and CDR2 SYDVKM. V lost 7 bases and J lost 4, with 13 bases in between. CDR3 bases: TGTGCCAGCACCACAGAGGGCCGCACTGAAGCTTTCTTT. Translating it yields CASTTEGRTEAFF.

This rearrangement joins TRBV18 to TRBJ1-2, with 7 nucleotides matching TRBD1. The V segment lost 5 bases and the J segment 8 bases; nucleotides outside the gene matches: 8. Germline lookup yields CDR1 KGHSH and CDR2 LQKENI. There are 13 residues in the CDR3. CDR3 loop: CASSFSGTEGYTF. The CDR3 nucleotides read TGTGCCAGCTCATTCTCCGGGACAGAAGGCTACACCTTC.

The chain carries TRBV5-1 and TRBJ2-6, with TRBD1 matching 9 bases. The germline gives CDR1 SGHRS, CDR2 YFSETQ. Trimming cost V 3 bases and J 0 bases; bases outside gene matches: 13. CDR3 size: 20 residues. The CDR3 DNA reads TGCGCCAGCAGCTCACAAACCGGGACAGGGAACGTCTCTGGGGCCAACGTCCTGACTTTC. Translation gives CASSSQTGTGNVSGANVLTF.

The chain is built from TRBV18 and TRBJ1-1, with TRBD1 matching 7 bases. The V and J ends lost 5 bases and 1 base, in that order; junction bases with no gene match: 4. This CDR3 region has 14 residues. The germline CDR1 and CDR2 sequences are KGHSH and LQKENI. The CDR3 nucleotides read TGTGCCAGCTCAGAGGGGGCTCGGAACACTGAAGCTTTCTTT. Translated, it gives CASSEGARNTEAFF.

This chain joins TRBV7-2 and TRBJ2-2; TRBD1 matches at 7 bases. This CDR3 is built from 16 residues. J gave up 6 bases and V 4 bases, and 11 bases lay outside the gene matches. Germline-derived CDR1 and CDR2 are SGHTA and FQGNSA. CDR3 loop: CASSYWTGLAPGELFF. The CDR3 nucleotides read TGTGCCAGCAGCTATTGGACAGGCCTCGCACCCGGGGAGCTGTTTTTT.

The CDR3 protein is CASSVRDNSYEQYF. The DNA of the CDR3 is TGTGCCAGCTCAGTCCGGGACAATTCCTACGAGCAGTACTTC. This chain links TRBV18 with TRBJ2-7; a possible D gene is TRBD1 (6 bases). Germline values: CDR1 KGHSH, CDR2 LQKENI. Trimming left V 5 bases short and J 1 base short, with 12 bases between. The length of the CDR3 is 14 residues.

J is TRBJ2-5 and V is TRBV9, with 10 bases matching TRBD2. Germline trimming cut 4 bases from V and 5 bases from J; bases unmatched to any gene: 14. The germline CDR1 and CDR2 sequences are SGDLS and YYNGEE. This CDR3 has 17 residues. The CDR3 DNA reads as TGTGCCAGCAGCCCCCGTGGTAGCGGGAGGCTTGGGGAGACCCAGTACTTC. Translating it yields CASSPRGSGRLGETQYF. The full variable domain, completed using reference TRBV9 and TRBJ2-5, is DSGVTQTPKHLITATGQRVTLRCSPRSGDLSVYWYQQSLDQGLQFLIQYYNGEERAKGNILERFSAQQFPDLHSELNLSSLELGDSALYFCASSPRGSGRLGETQYFGPGTRLLVL.